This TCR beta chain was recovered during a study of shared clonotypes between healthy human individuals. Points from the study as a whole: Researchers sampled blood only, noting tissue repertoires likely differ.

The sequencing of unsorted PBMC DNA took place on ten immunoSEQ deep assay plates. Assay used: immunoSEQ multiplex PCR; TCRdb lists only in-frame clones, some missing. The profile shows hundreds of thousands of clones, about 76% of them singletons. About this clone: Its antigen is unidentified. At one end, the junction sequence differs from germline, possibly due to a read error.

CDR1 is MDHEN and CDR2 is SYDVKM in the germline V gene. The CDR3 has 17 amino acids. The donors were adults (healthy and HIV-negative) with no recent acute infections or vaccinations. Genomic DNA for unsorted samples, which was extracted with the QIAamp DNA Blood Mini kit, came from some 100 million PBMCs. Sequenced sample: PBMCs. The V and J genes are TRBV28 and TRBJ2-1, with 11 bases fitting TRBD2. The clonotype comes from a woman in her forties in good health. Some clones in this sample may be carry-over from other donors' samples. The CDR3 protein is CAGSLELAGVIWGEQFF. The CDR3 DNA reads TGTGCCGGCAGTTTAGAACTAGCGGGAGTTATTTGGGGTGAGCAGTTCTTC.